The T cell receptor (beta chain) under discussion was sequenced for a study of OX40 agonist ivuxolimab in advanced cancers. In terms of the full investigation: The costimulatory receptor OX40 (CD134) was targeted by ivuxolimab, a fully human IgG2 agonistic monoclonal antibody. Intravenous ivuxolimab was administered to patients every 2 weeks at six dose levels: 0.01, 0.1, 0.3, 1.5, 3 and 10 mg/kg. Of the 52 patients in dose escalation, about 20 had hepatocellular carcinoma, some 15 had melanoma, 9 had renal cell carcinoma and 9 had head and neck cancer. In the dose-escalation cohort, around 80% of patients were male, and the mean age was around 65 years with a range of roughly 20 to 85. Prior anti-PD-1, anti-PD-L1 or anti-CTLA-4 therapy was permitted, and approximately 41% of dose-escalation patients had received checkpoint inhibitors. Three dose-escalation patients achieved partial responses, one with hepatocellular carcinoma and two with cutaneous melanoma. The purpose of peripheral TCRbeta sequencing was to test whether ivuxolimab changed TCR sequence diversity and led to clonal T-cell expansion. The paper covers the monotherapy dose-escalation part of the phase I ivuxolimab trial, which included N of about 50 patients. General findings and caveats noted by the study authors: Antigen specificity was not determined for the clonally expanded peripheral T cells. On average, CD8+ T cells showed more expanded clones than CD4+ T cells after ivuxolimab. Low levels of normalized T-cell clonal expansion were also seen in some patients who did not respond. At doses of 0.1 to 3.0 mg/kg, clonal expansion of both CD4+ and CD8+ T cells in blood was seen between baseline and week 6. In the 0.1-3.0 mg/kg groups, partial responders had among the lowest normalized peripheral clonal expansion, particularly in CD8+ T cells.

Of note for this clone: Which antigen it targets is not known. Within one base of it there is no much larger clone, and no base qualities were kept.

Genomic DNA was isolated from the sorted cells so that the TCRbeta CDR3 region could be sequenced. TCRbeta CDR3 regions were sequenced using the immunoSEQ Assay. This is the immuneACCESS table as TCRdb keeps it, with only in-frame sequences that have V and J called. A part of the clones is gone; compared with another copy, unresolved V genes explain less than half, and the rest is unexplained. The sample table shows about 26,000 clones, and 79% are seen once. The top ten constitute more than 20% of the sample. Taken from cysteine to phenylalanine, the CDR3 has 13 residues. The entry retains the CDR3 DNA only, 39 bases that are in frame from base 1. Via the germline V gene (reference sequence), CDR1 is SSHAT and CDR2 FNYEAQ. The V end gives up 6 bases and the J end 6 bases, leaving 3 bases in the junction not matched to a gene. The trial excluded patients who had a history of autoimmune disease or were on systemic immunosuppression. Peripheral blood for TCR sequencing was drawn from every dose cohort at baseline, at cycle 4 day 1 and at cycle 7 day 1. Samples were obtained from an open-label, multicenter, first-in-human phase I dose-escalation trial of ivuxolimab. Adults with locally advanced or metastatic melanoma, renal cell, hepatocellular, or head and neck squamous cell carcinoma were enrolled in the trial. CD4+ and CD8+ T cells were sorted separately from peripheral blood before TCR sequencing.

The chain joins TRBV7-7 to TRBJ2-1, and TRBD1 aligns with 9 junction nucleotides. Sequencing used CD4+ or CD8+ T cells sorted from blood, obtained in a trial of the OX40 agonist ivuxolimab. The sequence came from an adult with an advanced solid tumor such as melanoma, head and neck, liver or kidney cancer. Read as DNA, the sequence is TGTGCCAGCAGTCCGGGACAGGGCAATGAGCAGTTCTTC. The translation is CASSPGQGNEQFF.